Listed below are T cell receptor beta chains from one sample, sequenced in a study of OX40 agonist ivuxolimab in advanced cancers. Clones were sequenced by immunoSEQ multiplex PCR, and TCRdb holds only the in-frame ones, with some missing. The sample holds approximately 60,000 clones, 70% to 90% seen once. The sequencing here drew on CD4+ or CD8+ T cells sorted from blood, taken in a trial of the OX40 agonist ivuxolimab. Receptor source: an adult with an advanced solid tumor such as melanoma, head and neck, liver or kidney cancer. CDR3s include the opening cysteine and the closing phenylalanine or tryptophan. A D gene is named only where the DNA matches it firmly. Clone size, where shown, is once, few, many, or a class for clones that have expanded.

TRBJ2-3,NA,TRBV19,NA,CASSIAGRGGDTQYF,TGTGCCAGTAGTATAGCGGGCAGGGGTGGTGATACGCAGTATTTT
TRBJ2-5,NA,TRBV9,NA,CASSVNAQETQYF,TGTGCCAGCAGCGTAAACGCACAAGAGACCCAGTACTTC
TRBJ2-5,TRBD2,TRBV11-2,NA,CASSFSGAQETQYF,TGTGCCAGCAGCTTTAGCGGGGCGCAAGAGACCCAGTACTTC
TRBJ2-3,NA,TRBV6-1,NA,CASSERGGRANTQYF,TGTGCCAGCAGTGAGAGGGGGGGGAGGGCGAACACGCAGTATTTT
TRBJ2-5,TRBD2,TRBV9,NA,CASSVGTSGNQETQYF,TGTGCCAGCAGCGTAGGTACTAGCGGGAACCAAGAGACCCAGTACTTC
TRBJ2-3,NA,TRBV4-1,NA,CASSQVGIEGLDTQYF,TGCGCCAGCAGCCAAGTCGGGATAGAGGGACTCGATACGCAGTATTTT
TRBJ1-2,NA,TRBV4-2,NA,CASSQGRQVSNYGYTF,TGTGCCAGCAGCCAGGGACGACAGGTTTCTAACTATGGCTACACCTTC
TRBJ1-2,NA,TRBV6-6,NA,CASSPGRNYGYTF,TGTGCCAGCAGCCCGGGACGGAACTATGGCTACACCTTC
TRBJ2-7,NA,TRBV5-1,few,CASSLGRSSYEQYF,TGCGCCAGCAGCCTTGGGAGAAGCTCCTACGAGCAGTACTTC
TRBJ2-7,NA,TRBV5-1,once,CASSPGGLSYEQYF,TGCGCCAGCAGCCCCGGGGGCCTCTCCTACGAGCAGTACTTC
TRBJ2-5,NA,TRBV5-6,few,CATTRGGRGQETQYF,TGTGCCACCACTAGGGGGGGTAGAGGGCAAGAGACCCAGTACTTC
TRBJ2-1,TRBD2,TRBV6-5,NA,CASSYRLAGVRNEQFF,TGTGCCAGCAGTTACCGACTAGCGGGAGTACGCAATGAGCAGTTCTTC
TRBJ2-2,TRBD2,TRBV7-2,NA,CASLAGGTGELFF,TGTGCCAGTCTAGCGGGGGGCACCGGGGAGCTGTTTTTT
TRBJ1-2,TRBD1,TRBV6-5,NA,CASSLLGGGDGYTF,TGTGCCAGCAGTCTCTTGGGAGGGGGCGATGGCTACACCTTC
TRBJ1-3,NA,TRBV7-9,NA,CASSRGTSSGNTIYF,TGTGCCAGCAGCCGAGGGACTTCCTCGGGAAACACCATATATTTT
TRBJ2-7,NA,TRBV5-1,NA,CASSLAGQTYEQYF,TGCGCCAGCAGCTTGGCGGGACAAACCTACGAGCAGTACTTC
TRBJ2-7,TRBD1,TRBV19,NA,CASRLAGGGEQYF,TGTGCCAGTAGGCTAGCAGGGGGCGGCGAGCAGTACTTC
TRBJ2-4,TRBD1,TRBV6-5,NA,CASSYRDRSKNIQYF,TGTGCCAGCAGTTACCGGGACAGATCCAAAAACATTCAGTACTTC
TRBJ2-7,TRBD1,TRBV18,once,CASTPGQGLLAYEQYF,TGTGCCAGTACACCGGGACAGGGACTTTTGGCCTACGAGCAGTACTTC
TRBJ1-1,NA,TRBV19,NA,CASSETGMNTEAFF,TGTGCCAGTAGTGAAACAGGGATGAACACTGAAGCTTTCTTT
TRBJ2-1,NA,TRBV6-1,NA,CASSVTDYNEQFF,TGTGCCAGCAGTGTAACGGATTACAATGAGCAGTTCTTC
TRBJ2-1,TRBD2,TRBV5-4,NA,CASSLDGGLATYNEQFF,TGTGCCAGCAGCTTGGACGGGGGACTAGCCACCTACAATGAGCAGTTCTTC
TRBJ2-7,TRBD1,TRBV4-1,NA,CASSQILLLGQGASEQYF,TGCGCCAGCAGCCAGATATTGCTTCTGGGACAGGGGGCGTCCGAGCAGTACTTC
TRBJ1-1,TRBD1,TRBV6-6,NA,CASHRDRGRGTEAFF,TGTGCCAGCCACCGGGACAGGGGGCGCGGGACTGAAGCTTTCTTT
TRBJ2-7,NA,TRBV11-3,NA,CASSPSLILGYEQYF,TGTGCCAGCAGCCCCTCCCTTATTCTGGGCTACGAGCAGTACTTC
TRBJ1-4,TRBD1,TRBV5-8,NA,CASSLGTLQGANEKLFF,TGTGCCAGCAGCTTGGGAACTTTACAGGGGGCTAATGAAAAACTGTTTTTT
TRBJ2-7,TRBD1,TRBV30,NA,CAWSVGQAPTYEQYF,TGTGCCTGGAGTGTCGGACAGGCCCCTACCTACGAGCAGTACTTC